The source of this T cell receptor beta chain is a study of breast tumors, draining lymph nodes, adjacent tissues. General study points: Tumors had less TCR diversity than lymph nodes, more than nontumor tissue. Findings are consistent with lymph node origin and intratumoral expansion of most tumor T cells. That most tumor T cells come from lymph nodes remained unproven. Luminal-like breast cancer showed significantly higher tumor–nontumor repertoire similarity than basal-like.

This clonotype occurred many times. What it binds is not known. A clone one base away is much larger, so this may be a read error. TCRdb processed the multiplex PCR reads anew with MiXCR; each CDR3 protein has one entry. The table lists 15,000 to 20,000 distinct CDR3 sequences, 43% of them singletons, with 15% to 25% in the top ten. The TCR sequence derives from a female donor with breast cancer. Some clones in this sample may be carry-over from other donors' samples. The sample was breast tumor tissue.

Written as DNA, the CDR3 is TGTGCCAGCAGCCCACCAGGAAGCAATGAGCAGTTCTTC. It is translated as CASSPPGSNEQFF. The rearrangement links TRBV13 to TRBJ2-1; D is undetermined. The CDR3 runs 13 residues. Trimming cost V 5 bases and J 6 bases, with 11 bases left between them. CDR1 is PRHDT, CDR2 FYEKMQ, per germline (reference sequence).